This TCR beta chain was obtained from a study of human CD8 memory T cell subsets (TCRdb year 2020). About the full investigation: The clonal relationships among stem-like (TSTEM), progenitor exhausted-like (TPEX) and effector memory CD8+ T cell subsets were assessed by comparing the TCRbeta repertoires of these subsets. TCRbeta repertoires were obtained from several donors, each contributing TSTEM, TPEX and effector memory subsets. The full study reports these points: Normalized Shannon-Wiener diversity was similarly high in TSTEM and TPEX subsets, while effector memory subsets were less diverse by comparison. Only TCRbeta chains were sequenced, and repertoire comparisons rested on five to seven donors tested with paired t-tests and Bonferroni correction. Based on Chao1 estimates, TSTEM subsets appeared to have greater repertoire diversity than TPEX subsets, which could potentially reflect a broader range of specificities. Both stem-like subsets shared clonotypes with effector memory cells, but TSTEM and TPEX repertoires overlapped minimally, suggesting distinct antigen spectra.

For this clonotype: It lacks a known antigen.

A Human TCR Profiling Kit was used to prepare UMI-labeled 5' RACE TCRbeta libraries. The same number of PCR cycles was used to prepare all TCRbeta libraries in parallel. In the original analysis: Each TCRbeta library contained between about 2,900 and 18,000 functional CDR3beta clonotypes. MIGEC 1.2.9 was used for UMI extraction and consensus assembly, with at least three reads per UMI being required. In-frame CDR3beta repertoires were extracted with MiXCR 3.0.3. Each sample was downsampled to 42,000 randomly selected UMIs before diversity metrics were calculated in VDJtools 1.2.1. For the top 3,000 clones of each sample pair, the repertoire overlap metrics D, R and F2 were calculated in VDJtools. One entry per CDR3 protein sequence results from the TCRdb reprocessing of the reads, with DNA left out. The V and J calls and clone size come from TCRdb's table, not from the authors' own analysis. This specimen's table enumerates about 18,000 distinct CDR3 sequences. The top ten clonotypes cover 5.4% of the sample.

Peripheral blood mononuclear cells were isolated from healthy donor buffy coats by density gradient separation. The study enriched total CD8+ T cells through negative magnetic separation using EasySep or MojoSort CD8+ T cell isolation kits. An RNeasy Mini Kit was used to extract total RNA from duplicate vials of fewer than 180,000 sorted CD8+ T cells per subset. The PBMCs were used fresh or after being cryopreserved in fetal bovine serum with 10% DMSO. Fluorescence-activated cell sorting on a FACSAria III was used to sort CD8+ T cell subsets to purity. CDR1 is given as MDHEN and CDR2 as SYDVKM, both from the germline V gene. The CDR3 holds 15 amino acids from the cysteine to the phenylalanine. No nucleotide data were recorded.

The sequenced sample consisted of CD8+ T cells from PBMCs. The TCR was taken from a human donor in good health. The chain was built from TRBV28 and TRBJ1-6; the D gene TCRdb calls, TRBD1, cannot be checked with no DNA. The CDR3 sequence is CASSLSGGHNSPLHF.